Listed below are T cell receptor beta chains from one sample, sequenced in a study of OX40 agonist ivuxolimab in advanced cancers. Repertoires were generated with immunoSEQ multiplex PCR, while TCRdb's copy carries only in-frame clones and drops some. The top ten hold 0.31% of the sample, which has around 90,000 clones, around 86% seen once. The specimen was CD4+ or CD8+ T cells sorted from blood, collected in a trial of the OX40 agonist ivuxolimab. These receptors all come from an adult with an advanced solid tumor such as melanoma, head and neck, liver or kidney cancer. Both conserved end residues are part of each CDR3. Each record gives: D gene, V gene, clone size, J gene, CDR3 protein, CDR3 DNA. A D gene is named only where the DNA matches it firmly. A clone size is listed for some rows: how often the clone was seen (once, few, many), or a class if it is expanded.

>.|TRBV7-6|once|TRBJ2-5
CASSPYRVVPLLQETQYF
TGTGCCAGCAGTCCGTACAGGGTTGTCCCTCTGCTCCAAGAGACCCAGTACTTC
>.|TRBV5-4|once|TRBJ2-3
CASALVGRGPDTQYF
TGTGCCAGCGCCTTAGTTGGACGGGGGCCAGATACGCAGTATTTT
>TRBD1|TRBV19|.|TRBJ1-1
CATRDRGHSNTEAFF
TGTGCCACCCGGGACAGGGGGCACTCGAACACTGAAGCTTTCTTT
>.|TRBV19|once|TRBJ2-3
CASRSGQGSTQYF
TGTGCCAGTAGATCAGGTCAGGGGTCCACGCAGTATTTT
>TRBD1|TRBV29-1|.|TRBJ2-2
CSVAISRQGAIGTGELFF
TGCAGCGTCGCTATTTCTCGACAGGGGGCAATTGGCACCGGGGAGCTGTTTTTT
>.|TRBV23-1|once|TRBJ1-5
CASSQSQGYNQPQHF
TGCGCCAGCAGTCAATCCCAGGGTTACAATCAGCCCCAGCATTTT
>.|TRBV15|.|TRBJ1-5
CATSRDRQSFSNQPQHF
TGTGCCACCAGCAGAGATCGGCAGTCCTTTAGCAATCAGCCCCAGCATTTT
>.|TRBV12-2|few|TRBJ2-2
CASTGTTTGELFF
TGTGCAAGTACTGGGACGACCACCGGGGAGCTGTTTTTT
>.|TRBV4-1|.|TRBJ2-6
CASSQGGSGANVLTF
TGCGCCAGCAGCCAGGGGGGATCTGGGGCCAACGTCCTGACTTTC
>.|TRBV7-9|.|TRBJ2-2
CASSSTDGELFF
TGTGCCAGCAGCTCGACAGACGGGGAGCTGTTTTTT
>TRBD1|TRBV4-2|.|TRBJ2-3
CASSQGAQGAASDTQYF
TGTGCCAGCAGCCAAGGGGCCCAGGGGGCCGCTTCAGATACGCAGTATTTT
>.|TRBV2|.|TRBJ1-1
CASSEATGRNTEAFF
TGTGCCAGCAGTGAAGCGACGGGCCGGAACACTGAAGCTTTCTTT
>TRBD2|TRBV18|.|TRBJ2-3
CASSPFSGGRTDTQYF
TGTGCCAGCTCACCATTTAGCGGGGGACGCACAGATACGCAGTATTTT
>TRBD2|TRBV5-1|.|TRBJ2-5
CASSLGGLAGPKETQYF
TGCGCCAGCAGCTTGGGAGGGCTAGCGGGGCCCAAAGAGACCCAGTACTTC
>.|TRBV7-9|.|TRBJ2-3
CASSAGQRTDTQYF
TGTGCCAGCAGCGCGGGACAGAGGACAGATACGCAGTATTTT
>.|TRBV12-2|.|TRBJ1-5
CASRLGQGSNQPQHF
TGTGCAAGTCGCTTAGGGCAGGGCAGCAATCAGCCCCAGCATTTT
>TRBD1|TRBV5-8|.|TRBJ1-6
CASSLGGQGSSPLHF
TGTGCCAGCAGCTTGGGAGGACAGGGGAGTTCACCCCTCCACTTT
>.|TRBV30|.|TRBJ2-6
CAWRAVGFSGANVLTF
TGTGCCTGGAGGGCCGTGGGGTTCTCTGGGGCCAACGTCCTGACTTTC
>.|TRBV14|.|TRBJ2-7
CARARQGSPYEQYF
TGTGCCAGGGCCAGGCAGGGGTCCCCCTACGAGCAGTACTTC
>TRBD2|TRBV5-3|.|TRBJ2-5
CARSFTSGQETQYF
TGTGCCAGAAGCTTTACTAGCGGGCAAGAGACCCAGTACTTC
>.|TRBV29-1|.|TRBJ2-3
CSGFQDTQYF
TGCAGCGGCTTTCAAGATACGCAGTATTTT
>.|TRBV10-3|.|TRBJ1-5
CAISESGDNQPQHF
TGTGCCATCAGTGAGTCAGGGGACAATCAGCCCCAGCATTTT
>TRBD1|TRBV7-8|.|TRBJ1-2
CASRPLGQGDGYTF
TGTGCCAGCAGACCCCTGGGGCAGGGGGATGGCTACACCTTC
>.|TRBV5-1|.|TRBJ1-5
CASSFDGTQNQPQHF
TGCGCCAGCAGCTTTGACGGGACACAAAATCAGCCCCAGCATTTT
>TRBD2|TRBV11-2|once|TRBJ2-1
CASSARLAGVNEQFF
TGTGCCAGCAGCGCCCGACTAGCGGGGGTCAATGAGCAGTTCTTC
>.|TRBV5-6|.|TRBJ1-1
CASSGWNRNTEAFF
TGTGCCAGCAGCGGGTGGAATCGGAACACTGAAGCTTTCTTT